This T cell receptor beta chain was profiled in a study of T cells in Graves' hyperthyroidism and ophthalmopathy. V was clipped by 3 bases and J by 0 bases, with 8 bases between them. Germline V gene data show CDR1 as WNHNN and CDR2 as SYGVQD (reference sequence). This CDR3 spans 15 amino acids. RNA transcripts served as the template for amplifying TCR beta CDR3 regions. With the HTBI primer set, the TCR CDR3 went through a first round of RT-PCR. TCRdb called the multiplex PCR reads again in MiXCR, with one record for every CDR3 protein. The table lists 45,000 to 75,000 distinct CDR3 sequences, about 49% of them singletons. Investigators excluded patients with uncontrolled infection, other autoimmune disease, pregnancy or lactation.

The source of this sequence is a woman aged 25 to 39 with Graves' ophthalmopathy. This rearrangement joins TRBV10-1 to TRBJ2-2, with a weak D call TRBD1 (5 bases). The specimen sequenced was blood. For the CDR3, the DNA is TGCGCCAGCAGTGAAGGACAAACGAACACCGGGGAGCTGTTTTTT. Protein product: CASSEGQTNTGELFF.